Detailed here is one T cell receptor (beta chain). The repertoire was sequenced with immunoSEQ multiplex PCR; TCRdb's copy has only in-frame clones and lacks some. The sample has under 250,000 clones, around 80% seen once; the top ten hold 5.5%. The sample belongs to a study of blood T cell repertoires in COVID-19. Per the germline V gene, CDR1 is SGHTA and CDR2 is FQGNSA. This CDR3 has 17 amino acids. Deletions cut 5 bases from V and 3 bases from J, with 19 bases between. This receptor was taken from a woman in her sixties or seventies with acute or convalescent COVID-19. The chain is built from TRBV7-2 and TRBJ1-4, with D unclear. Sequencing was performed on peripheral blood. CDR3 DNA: TGTGCCAGCAGCCCCGGACTGGGATCTTTGGCTAATGAAAAACTGTTTTTT. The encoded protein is CASSPGLGSLANEKLFF.